The following is a T cell receptor (beta chain) sequence with its context. The antigen is not known. Sequencing was performed with immunoSEQ multiplex PCR; in TCRdb, only in-frame clones are kept and a portion is missing. The sample includes 5,000 to 6,500 clones, about 60% of them seen just once. This specimen comes from a study of CD8 T cell repertoires and HIV-1 epitope variants. Study information: Twenty-five autologous and known Gag and Nef epitope variant peptides each stimulated T cells separately. Tested: three Gag epitope families, Nef HW9 and YT9. Separate from the cultures, 1M uncultured T cells served as baseline.

This CDR3 has 19 residues. Germline V gene lookup returns CDR1 PRHDT and CDR2 FYEKMQ (reference sequence). V lost 1 base and J lost 0; bases outside the gene matches: 6. Study-level results: Roughly ten TCR beta clonotypes were antigen-specific, roughly six apparently recognizing autologous or escape variants.

The TCR comes from a male donor with HIV. Sequences were obtained from cultured CD8+ T cells derived from PBMCs. This chain links TRBV13 with TRBJ2-3; TRBD2 matches 14 bases. DNA of the CDR3: TGTGCCAGCAGCTTAGTATCTGGACTAGCGGGGGGAAGCACAGATACGCAGTATTTT. Translating gives CASSLVSGLAGGSTDTQYF.